The source of this T cell receptor (beta chain) is a study of T cells in Graves' hyperthyroidism and ophthalmopathy. Researchers barred patients who had uncontrolled infection, other autoimmune disease, pregnancy or lactation. Clinical symptoms, serum thyroxine and TRAb, thyroid ultrasound and orbital computed tomography together formed the diagnostic basis. The authors obtained PBMCs from 9 to 10 ml of fresh peripheral blood. This clonotype has at least ten counts. Trimming removed 5 bases at V and 5 bases at J, with 13 bases between. The CDR3 totals 14 residues. The germline V gene encodes CDR1 SGHNT and CDR2 YENEEA. Authors of the study amplified TCR beta CDR3 regions from RNA transcripts. The TCR CDR3 was amplified in a first-round RT-PCR using the HTBI primer set. From the multiplex PCR reads, TCRdb called clonotypes with MiXCR, one entry per CDR3 protein. The sample yields hundreds of thousands of distinct CDR3 sequences, 16% seen once.

The sample comprised blood. The source of this sequence is a woman in her 30s with Graves' hyperthyroidism. V gene TRBV11-3 combines with J gene TRBJ2-1; D might be TRBD2 (6 bases). DNA of the CDR3: TGTGCCAGCAGCCCCGGGGGTATCGACAATGAGCAGTTCTTC. Amino acid sequence: CASSPGGIDNEQFF.